This entry lists 30 T cell receptor beta chains sequenced from one sample in a study of metastatic and nonmetastatic thyroid tumors. TCRdb re-clonotyped the PCR reads through MiXCR. The sample yields 9,000 to 13,000 clones, approximately 24% seen once. Not a single patient had been given any form of treatment at any point before undergoing thyroid surgery. Sequenced material: tumor tissue. Source of these receptors: a female donor with papillary thyroid cancer or a benign thyroid nodule (not recorded which). Some clones in this sample may be carry-over from other donors' samples.

Sample share makes this clone medium-sized (0.01 to 0.1%). The gene calls are TRBV2 and TRBJ2-2; 9 positions agree with TRBD1. The V gene end was trimmed by 6 bases and the J gene end by 4 bases; junction bases not matched to a gene: 3. There are 14 residues in the CDR3. Per germline, CDR1 SNHLY and CDR2 FYNNEI. CDR3 sequence: CASRRDRVTGELFF. DNA of the CDR3: TGTGCCAGCAGAAGGGACAGGGTCACCGGGGAGCTGTTTTTT. Supplemented by reference TRBV2 and TRBJ2-2, the full variable domain reads EPEVTQTPSHQVTQMGQEVILRCVPISNHLYFYWYRQILGQKVEFLVSFYNNEISEKSEIFDDQFSVERPDGSNFTLKIRSTKLEDSAMYFCASRRDRVTGELFFGEGSRLTVL.

CDR3 amino acids: CAWSAFTDTQYF. The CDR3 region has the DNA TGTGCCTGGAGTGCGTTCACAGATACGCAGTATTTT. The chain is built from TRBV30 and TRBJ2-3, with D unclear. CDR3 length: 12 residues. V was cut by 1 base and J by 2 bases, with 4 bases left in between. The germline V gene encodes CDR1 GTSNPN and CDR2 SVGIG (reference sequence).

This clone was counted ten times or more. A much bigger clone sits one base away, suggesting this may be a read error. The same CDR3 also results from other DNA sequences found in this sample. The CDR3 DNA reads as TGTGCCACCAGCAGAGAAAAGGTCAGCTATTCGCCCCTCCACTTT. Encoded protein: CATSREKVSYSPLHF. This chain connects TRBV15 to TRBJ1-6; D ambiguous. The CDR3 has 15 amino acids. Germline CDR1 reads LNHNV; CDR2 reads YYDKDF (reference sequence).

The table lists this clone with many counts. This chain links TRBV20-1 with TRBJ2-7; TRBD2 matches at 8 bases. The CDR3 totals 16 residues. The V and J ends lost 7 bases and 2 bases, in that order; junction bases with no gene match: 16. Germline V lookup: CDR1 DFQATT, CDR2 SNEGSKA (reference sequence). CDR3 bases: TGCAGTGTCAGGGGAATTCATAGCGGGATGACCTACGAGCAGTACTTC. Translating it yields CSVRGIHSGMTYEQYF.

The rearrangement links TRBV6-1 to TRBJ1-6, with D maybe TRBD1 (6 bases). From germline, CDR1 is MNHNS and CDR2 SASEGT. The length of the CDR3 is 14 residues. The V end lost 6 bases, the J end lost 8 bases, and 14 bases lay between the germline ends. CDR3 sequence reads: CASRAGGDDSPLHF. CDR3 nucleotides: TGTGCCAGCAGGGCGGGGGGCGATGATTCACCCCTCCACTTT.

The CDR3 nucleotides are TGCAGTGCTAGAGAAGGGGGGGACGAGCAGTACTTC. Its translation is CSAREGGDEQYF. The V call is TRBV20-1, the J call TRBJ2-7, with a tentative D call TRBD2 (7 bases). Trimming took off 0 bases at V and 5 bases at J, with 8 bases between the two ends. Germline CDR1 is DFQATT and CDR2 is SNEGSKA (reference sequence). The CDR3 runs 12 residues.

The chain combines TRBV6-1 with TRBJ2-7; possibly TRBD2 for D (6 bases). Germline V gene data show CDR1 as MNHNS and CDR2 as SASEGT. CDR3 length: 18 amino acids. V was cut by 1 base and J by 2 bases, with 21 bases left in between. CDR3 DNA sequence: TGTGCCAGCAGTGAAGGGCCCCCCCTCGGGGGATCTACCTACGAGCAGTACTTC. This codes for CASSEGPPLGGSTYEQYF.

This chain joins TRBV6-1 and TRBJ2-1; 7 bases map to TRBD1. Germline CDR1 and CDR2: MNHNS and SASEGT. J gave up 3 bases and V 8 bases, and 4 bases lay outside the gene matches. The CDR3 is 13 amino acids. CDR3 sequence reads: CASGGQIYNEQFF. As DNA, the CDR3 is TGTGCCAGCGGGGGACAGATCTACAATGAGCAGTTCTTC.

In this sample, this clone turned up a few times. This chain uses TRBV19 with TRBJ1-2; no clear D. This CDR3 has 11 amino acids. The ends were cut back, 3 bases at V and 12 bases at J, with 11 bases in the middle. Germline lookup yields CDR1 LNHDA and CDR2 SQIVND (reference sequence). The CDR3 DNA sequence: TGTGCCAGTAGTATCGGGGAGAGGAACACCTTC. Amino acids: CASSIGERNTF.

This clone was picked up a small number of times. The rearrangement links TRBV15 to TRBJ1-5, with D maybe TRBD1 (5 bases). Per germline, CDR1 LNHNV and CDR2 YYDKDF (reference sequence). Trimming cost V 0 bases and J 1 base, with 7 bases left between them. This CDR3 is 15 amino acids long. DNA of the CDR3: TGTGCCACCAGCAGAGAGGACATGAGCAATCAGCCCCAGCATTTT. Protein product: CATSREDMSNQPQHF. Based on the CDR3 plus reference TRBV15 and TRBJ1-5, the full variable domain is DAMVIQNPRYQVTQFGKPVTLSCSQTLNHNVMYWYQQKSSQAPKLLFHYYDKDFNNEADTPDNFQSRRPNTSFCFLDIRSPGLGDTAMYLCATSREDMSNQPQHFGDGTRLSIL.

The chain uses TRBV11-2 and TRBJ1-6; D possibly corresponds to TRBD1 (5 bases). The CDR3 totals 13 residues. Germline V CDR1 and CDR2: SGHAT, FQNNGV. Trimming stripped 3 bases from V and 7 bases from J, with 7 bases between. CDR3 sequence reads: CASSFGGNSPLHF. In nucleotides, the CDR3 is TGTGCCAGCAGCTTCGGGGGGAATTCACCCCTCCACTTT.

Regarding this clone: The junction departs from the called germline gene at one end, perhaps through a read error. The CDR3 protein is CASSIGRNSMNTQYF. DNA of the CDR3: TGTGCCAGTAGTATAGGGAGGAACAGCATGAACACTCAGTACTTC. The chain recombines TRBV19 with TRBJ2-4; a possible D gene is TRBD2 (5 bases). Germline V lookup: CDR1 LNHDA, CDR2 SQIVND (reference sequence). The CDR3 has 15 amino acids. Drawing the rest from reference TRBV19 and TRBJ2-4, the complete variable domain is DGGITQSPKYLFRKEGQNVTLSCEQNLNHDAMYWYRQDPGQGLRLIYYSQIVNDFQKGDIAEGYSVSREKKESFPLTVTSAQKNPTAFYLCASSIGRNSMNTQYFGAGTRLSVL.

The chain joins TRBV6-1 to TRBJ1-2; D is unresolved. The V and J ends lost 1 base and 2 bases respectively, with 5 bases between them. This CDR3 has 13 residues. Germline V CDR1 and CDR2: MNHNS, SASEGT. The CDR3 is CASSEGKNYGYTF. CDR3 bases: TGTGCCAGCAGTGAAGGGAAGAACTATGGCTACACCTTC.

By share, this clone ranks as large. The chain carries TRBV20-1 and TRBJ1-2; perhaps TRBD1 as D (5 bases). The CDR3 contains 14 residues. V lost 6 bases and J 1 base, leaving 15 bases between the germline ends. Germline V gives CDR1 DFQATT, CDR2 SNEGSKA (reference sequence). The CDR3 bases are TGCAGTGCCCCAGACGGGGCCAGTAACTATGGCTACACCTTC. Protein product: CSAPDGASNYGYTF.

The sample holds a few counts of this clone. The chain has TRBV15 and TRBJ2-7, with 9 positions matching TRBD1. Germline-derived CDR1 and CDR2 are LNHNV and YYDKDF (reference sequence). The CDR3 is 13 amino acids. J gave up 6 bases and V 6 bases, and 6 bases lay outside the gene matches. The chain's CDR3 is CATRDRGSGEQYF. The DNA of the CDR3 is TGTGCCACCAGGGACAGGGGATCGGGCGAGCAGTACTTC.

This clone is labeled medium-sized. The J gene is TRBJ2-1, the V gene TRBV6-1; 8 bases map to TRBD2. V gave up 6 bases and J gave up 8 bases; unmatched junction bases: 15. CDR3 length: 16 amino acids. Germline lookup yields CDR1 MNHNS and CDR2 SASEGT. CDR3: CASRERTSRETYEQFF. CDR3 DNA sequence: TGTGCCAGCAGAGAAAGGACTAGCAGGGAGACTTATGAGCAGTTCTTC.

In this sample, this clone turned up a few times. The V gene is TRBV24-1, the J gene TRBJ2-6; D might be TRBD1 (6 bases). CDR1 and CDR2 from the germline V gene are KGHDR and SFDVKD. The CDR3 length is 16 residues. V was pared by 4 bases and J by 0 bases, with 9 bases between. The DNA for the CDR3 is TGTGCCACCAGTGAGCGAGGGGGCTCTGGGGCCAACGTCCTGACTTTC. It translates to CATSERGGSGANVLTF.

By proportion, this clone is medium-sized. The chain links TRBV24-1 to TRBJ2-1, with no clear D. CDR1 is KGHDR, CDR2 SFDVKD, per germline. The CDR3 consists of 16 residues. Trimming removed 6 bases from V and 7 bases from J, with 21 bases in between. CDR3 region: CATSTHIGFRYNEQFF. DNA for the CDR3: TGTGCCACCAGTACCCACATCGGATTTAGGTATAATGAGCAGTTCTTC.

This chain links TRBV2 with TRBJ2-7; TRBD1 agrees at 7 bases. The J segment lost 3 bases and the V segment lost 6 bases, leaving 8 bases of the junction unmatched. The CDR3 covers 14 residues. CDR1 and CDR2 (germline): SNHLY, FYNNEI. The CDR3 bases are TGTGCCAGCAGCGCGACAGGGTCAGGCTACGAGCAGTACTTC. Encoded protein: CASSATGSGYEQYF. The variable domain in full, with the rest retrieved from reference TRBV2 and TRBJ2-7, is EPEVTQTPSHQVTQMGQEVILRCVPISNHLYFYWYRQILGQKVEFLVSFYNNEISEKSEIFDDQFSVERPDGSNFTLKIRSTKLEDSAMYFCASSATGSGYEQYFGPGTRLTVT.

This rearrangement joins TRBV11-1 to TRBJ2-3; D might be TRBD1 (6 bases). Trimming pared 6 bases from V and 1 base from J, leaving 14 bases between. The CDR3 consists of 15 residues. Per the germline V gene, CDR1 is SGHAT and CDR2 is FQDESV (reference sequence). Here the CDR3 DNA reads TGTGCCAGCAGGGATCCGGGACACGGCACAGATACGCAGTATTTT. It translates to CASRDPGHGTDTQYF.

By share, this clone counts as medium-sized. This rearrangement joins TRBV27 to TRBJ1-1; the D is unclear. CDR3 size: 15 residues. Germline V gene sequence: CDR1 MNHEY, CDR2 SMNVEV (reference sequence). Trimming shortened V by 0 bases and J by 1 base, and 9 bases separated the two germline ends. CDR3 sequence (DNA): TGTGCCAGCAGTTTATCGTTGAGAGGGAACACTGAAGCTTTCTTT. The encoded protein is CASSLSLRGNTEAFF.

The chain recombines TRBV19 with TRBJ1-2; 12 bases line up with TRBD1. Germline CDR1 is LNHDA and CDR2 is SQIVND (reference sequence). V gave up 3 bases and J gave up 8 bases; unmatched junction bases: 7. The CDR3 totals 15 residues. The CDR3, as DNA: TGTGCCAGTAGTATCCCCGGGACAGGGGGCGCAGGCTACACCTTC. It translates to CASSIPGTGGAGYTF.

This clone was seen a few times. This sample includes further DNA sequences coding for the same CDR3. The chain joins TRBV27 to TRBJ2-1, with 11 positions matching TRBD2. CDR1 and CDR2 from the germline V gene are MNHEY and SMNVEV (reference sequence). The CDR3 is 16 residues long. Losses at the gene ends were 7 bases for V and 4 bases for J; bases not matched to a gene: 9. The CDR3 protein is CASKTSGTSGYNEQFF. CDR3 DNA sequence: TGTGCCAGCAAGACTTCCGGGACTAGCGGATACAATGAGCAGTTCTTC.

This rearrangement joins TRBV20-1 to TRBJ2-5; D gene ambiguous. The ends were cut back, 5 bases at V and 5 bases at J, with 9 bases in the middle. CDR1 DFQATT and CDR2 SNEGSKA come from the germline V gene (reference sequence). This CDR3 comprises 11 residues. In nucleotides, the CDR3 is TGCAGTGCTCTCTTCCAGGAGACCCAGTACTTC. Amino acid sequence: CSALFQETQYF.

The table lists this clone with a few counts. V gene TRBV12-3 or TRBV12-4 combines with J gene TRBJ2-7; D is possibly TRBD2 (5 bases). This CDR3 has 13 amino acids. V gave up 6 bases and J gave up 0 bases, with 9 bases separating them. Here the CDR3 DNA reads TGTGCCAGCAGGCCCGACTACTCCTACGAGCAGTACTTC. It codes for CASRPDYSYEQYF.

The sample holds many counts of this clone. The CDR3 sequence: CASSAWRDIGEQFF. CDR3 bases: TGTGCCAGCAGTGCGTGGAGGGATATCGGTGAGCAGTTCTTC. The chain links TRBV2 to TRBJ2-1; a possible D gene is TRBD2 (6 bases). V lost 4 bases, J lost 9 bases, and 16 bases lay in between. Germline lookup yields CDR1 SNHLY and CDR2 FYNNEI. This CDR3 region has 14 residues.

The chain employs TRBV6-1 and TRBJ1-5; 7 nucleotides line up with TRBD1. The CDR3 totals 16 residues. Trimming took 3 bases from V and 0 from J; bases not matched to a gene: 5. The germline CDR1 and CDR2 sequences are MNHNS and SASEGT. The CDR3 is CASSEMTGTSNQPQHF. The CDR3 region has the DNA TGTGCCAGCAGTGAGATGACAGGGACTAGCAATCAGCCCCAGCATTTT.

The rearrangement links TRBV28 to TRBJ2-5, with D possibly matching TRBD1 (7 bases). Per germline, CDR1 MDHEN and CDR2 SYDVKM. This CDR3 region has 14 residues. Trimming removed 7 bases at V and 5 bases at J, with 17 bases between. The CDR3 DNA reads TGTGCCAGCAACCGGCGGGGACAGCGGGAGACCCAGTACTTC. Its protein product is CASNRRGQRETQYF.

The rearrangement uses TRBV19 and TRBJ2-3, with unresolved D. V was cut by 3 bases and J by 0 bases, with 7 bases left in between. CDR3 size: 14 residues. Per the germline V gene, CDR1 is LNHDA and CDR2 is SQIVND (reference sequence). CDR3 DNA sequence: TGTGCCAGTAGTATTGGCAGGAGCACAGATACGCAGTATTTT. Translated: CASSIGRSTDTQYF.

Details on this clone: The DNA is omitted, as the CDR3 cannot be located on it reliably, and the CDR3 follows TCRdb's listing. V is TRBV6-1 and J is TRBJ1-5; TRBD1, the table's D call, was not compared with the DNA. Germline CDR1 is MNHNS and CDR2 is SASEGT. The CDR3 spans 15 amino acids, including both terminal residues. CDR3 in amino acids: CASSSSTGGGQPQHF.